This T cell receptor beta chain was recovered during a study of molecular identifiers for immune sequencing clone quantification. Study-level results: It was shown that clones above 20 RNA copies held over 99% of effector molecules, but under 1% in naive cells.

This clonotype has ten or more counts. Its antigen is not known. The CDR3 covers 15 residues. In germline, CDR1 is LNHNV, CDR2 YYDKDF (reference sequence). The V end was cut by 0 bases, the J end by 1 base, with 7 bases between. Libraries of bulk TCR were made by previously described methods (with listed TCR primers). TCRdb re-called the PCR reads through MiXCR, storing one row per CDR3 protein. Altogether about 40,000 distinct CDR3 sequences are present, roughly 22% being singletons, with the ten largest covering around 0.97%. Naive CD8 T cell sorting was performed on the CD8+CD4-CCR7+CD45RA+ phenotype.

This sequence joins TRBV15 and TRBJ2-1, with no clear D. Material for sequencing was naive CD8+ T cells from blood, with Jurkat cell RNA spiked in. The subset here: FACS-sorted CD8+CD4-CCR7+CD45RA+ naive T cells. The sequence derives from a human donor in good health. Some libraries in this study had Jurkat cell RNA spiked in. This chain's CDR3 is CATSRDLSSYNEQFF. CDR3 nucleotides: TGTGCCACCAGCAGAGATCTCAGTTCCTACAATGAGCAGTTCTTC.